The 16 T cell receptor beta chains below come from one sample, sequenced in a study of early stage breast cancer tumors. The assay was immunoSEQ multiplex PCR, and TCRdb's table has in-frame clones only and misses some. The sample includes 25,000 to 35,000 clones, around 50% of them seen just once. The sequenced sample was breast tumor tissue. The receptors come from a person in their fifties or sixties with breast cancer.

This chain links TRBV19 with TRBJ2-1, with D possibly TRBD2 on 6 matching bases. The germline gives CDR1 LNHDA, CDR2 SQIVND (reference sequence). Trimming stripped 3 bases from V and 1 base from J, with 10 bases between. This CDR3 has 15 amino acids. CDR3 residues: CASSISLASYNEQFF. The CDR3 coding sequence is TGTGCCAGTAGTATTAGTCTAGCGTCCTACAATGAGCAGTTCTTC. Supplemented by reference TRBV19 and TRBJ2-1, the full variable domain reads DGGITQSPKYLFRKEGQNVTLSCEQNLNHDAMYWYRQDPGQGLRLIYYSQIVNDFQKGDIAEGYSVSREKKESFPLTVTSAQKNPTAFYLCASSISLASYNEQFFGPGTRLTVL.

This clone was counted only a few times. This chain joins TRBV15 and TRBJ2-5, with D perhaps TRBD2 (7 bases). The ends were cut back, 5 bases at V and 2 bases at J, with 12 bases in the middle. The germline V gene has CDR1 LNHNV and CDR2 YYDKDF (reference sequence). This CDR3 has 14 amino acids. The CDR3 is CATSGRGGQETQYF. CDR3 DNA sequence: TGTGCCACCAGCGGGAGGGGGGGTCAAGAGACCCAGTACTTC.

A few counts support this clone. This chain links TRBV4-2 with TRBJ2-2; 9 nucleotides align to TRBD1. The CDR3 has 18 amino acids. Looked up from germline, CDR1 is LGHNA and CDR2 is YNFKEQ. V was clipped by 0 bases and J by 0 bases; unmatched bases: 5. The CDR3 spells CASSQDRDRASNTGELFF. Here the CDR3 DNA reads TGTGCCAGCAGCCAAGATAGGGACAGGGCCTCGAACACCGGGGAGCTGTTTTTT.

The rearrangement links TRBV5-1 to TRBJ2-1, with 8 bases fitting TRBD2. J lost 2 bases, V lost 0 bases, and 1 base had no gene match. CDR1 and CDR2 (germline): SGHRS, YFSETQ. CDR3 length: 15 amino acids. The CDR3 loop reads CASSLELAAYNEQFF. Written as DNA, the CDR3 is TGCGCCAGCAGCTTGGAACTAGCGGCCTACAATGAGCAGTTCTTC.

This clone was observed a few times. The rearrangement uses TRBV10-3 and TRBJ2-4, with TRBD2 matching 7 bases. The germline CDR1 and CDR2 sequences are ENHRY and SYGVKD. The CDR3 has 11 residues. The CDR3 loop is CAAGEGNIQYF. In DNA, the CDR3 is TGTGCGGCGGGGGAGGGGAACATTCAGTACTTC.

J is TRBJ2-7 and V is TRBV30; D unclear. The V gene's germline CDR1 is GTSNPN and CDR2 SVGIG (reference sequence). The CDR3 is 15 residues long. The V and J ends lost 0 bases and 0 bases respectively, with 12 bases between them. The CDR3 DNA follows: TGTGCCTGGAGTGTAACCGGGCCGACCTCCTACGAGCAGTACTTC. Translation: CAWSVTGPTSYEQYF. The full variable domain, with the rest looked up from reference TRBV30 and TRBJ2-7, is SQTIHQWPATLVQPVGSPLSLECTVEGTSNPNLYWYRQAAGRGLQLLFYSVGIGQISSEVPQNLSASRPQDRQFILSSKKLLLSDSGFYLCAWSVTGPTSYEQYFGPGTRLTVT.

This clone has a handful of counts. The chain combines TRBV6-5 with TRBJ2-2; the D call may be TRBD1 or TRBD2 (6 bases each). The V end lost 8 bases, the J end lost 5 bases, and 12 bases lay between the germline ends. The V gene's germline CDR1 is MNHEY and CDR2 SVGAGI. The CDR3 spans 13 residues. CDR3 bases: TGTGCCAGCGAGTTAGGGGGGACCGGGGAGCTGTTTTTT. It specifies CASELGGTGELFF.

The rearrangement joins TRBV11-2 to TRBJ2-1; no definite D call. This CDR3 is 15 amino acids long. Germline CDR1 reads SGHAT; CDR2 reads FQNNGV. Trimming cost V 0 bases and J 4 bases, with 10 bases left between them. CDR3 DNA: TGTGCCAGCAGCTTAGACCTCGGTGGTTACAATGAGCAGTTCTTC. It yields the protein CASSLDLGGYNEQFF. The full variable domain, with the rest looked up from reference TRBV11-2 and TRBJ2-1, is EAGVAQSPRYKIIEKRQSVAFWCNPISGHATLYWYQQILGQGPKLLIQFQNNGVVDDSQLPKDRFSAERLKGVDSTLKIQPAKLEDSAVYLCASSLDLGGYNEQFFGPGTRLTVL.

Sample share makes this clone medium-sized (0.01 to 0.1%). The chain joins TRBV5-1 to TRBJ2-1, with D perhaps given as TRBD1 or TRBD2 (5 bases each). The germline V gene encodes CDR1 SGHRS and CDR2 YFSETQ. This CDR3 is 16 amino acids long. V was cut by 0 bases and J by 0 bases, with 10 bases left in between. CDR3 amino acids: CASSLEWGSSYNEQFF. The CDR3 region has the DNA TGCGCCAGCAGCTTGGAATGGGGGAGCTCCTACAATGAGCAGTTCTTC.

To note about this clone: Other DNA sequences in this specimen translate into the identical CDR3. The chain couples TRBV6-6 to TRBJ2-7; possibly TRBD2 for D (5 bases). The germline gives CDR1 MNHNY, CDR2 SVGAGI (reference sequence). V lost 6 bases to trimming and J lost 4 bases, with 10 bases between them. The CDR3 consists of 12 residues. CDR3 DNA: TGTGCCAGCAGCCCAGGCGGGTACGAGCAGTACTTC. Residues: CASSPGGYEQYF.

The chain has TRBV4-2 and TRBJ2-7; D is perhaps TRBD1 or TRBD2 (5 bases each). The CDR3 is 17 amino acids. Germline V gives CDR1 LGHNA, CDR2 YNFKEQ. The V gene lost 5 bases and the J gene lost 3 bases, with 23 bases spanning the gap. The CDR3 sequence is CASSYHANWDVVYEQYF. The CDR3 DNA is TGTGCCAGCAGCTACCACGCAAACTGGGACGTGGTCTACGAGCAGTACTTC.

The gene calls are TRBV9 and TRBJ2-1, with 7 bases fitting TRBD2. Germline values: CDR1 SGDLS, CDR2 YYNGEE. The CDR3 has 16 residues. The V and J ends lost 0 bases and 6 bases, in that order; junction bases with no gene match: 9. The CDR3 is CASSVARGEGLNEQFF. The CDR3 nucleotides are TGTGCCAGCAGCGTAGCTCGGGGGGAGGGCCTCAATGAGCAGTTCTTC.

This rearrangement joins TRBV5-1 to TRBJ2-6; tentatively, D is TRBD2 (6 bases). Trimming left V 1 base short and J 4 bases short, with 12 bases between. Germline V gene sequence: CDR1 SGHRS, CDR2 YFSETQ. The CDR3 is 16 residues long. CDR3 in amino acids: CASSLYGGPGANVLTF. The CDR3 nucleotides read TGCGCCAGCAGCTTGTACGGAGGGCCCGGGGCCAACGTCCTGACTTTC.

CDR3 bases: TGTGCCACCAGCAGGGGGGCCTTGAACACTGAAGCTTTCTTT. It translates to CATSRGALNTEAFF. The chain links TRBV15 to TRBJ1-1, with D perhaps TRBD1 (6 bases). The CDR3 spans 14 residues. Germline CDR1 is LNHNV and CDR2 is YYDKDF (reference sequence). Trimming removed 3 bases at V and 0 bases at J, with 8 bases between.

The rearrangement links TRBV11-1 to TRBJ1-1; D is perhaps TRBD1 (5 bases). V was trimmed by 5 bases and J by 4 bases, leaving 11 bases between them. The CDR3 runs to 13 residues. CDR1 and CDR2 from the germline V gene are SGHAT and FQDESV (reference sequence). CDR3 DNA: TGTGCCAGCAGCCCCCGTGGGGGCACTGAAGCTTTCTTT. Residues: CASSPRGGTEAFF.

CDR3 region: CASSRIAGGTDTQYF. The DNA for the CDR3 is TGCGCCAGCAGCCGAATAGCGGGAGGGACAGATACGCAGTATTTT. The chain combines TRBV5-1 with TRBJ2-3; 11 bases align to TRBD2. The V gene's germline CDR1 is SGHRS and CDR2 YFSETQ. Trimming took 4 bases from V and 3 from J; bases not matched to a gene: 4. This CDR3 has 15 amino acids.